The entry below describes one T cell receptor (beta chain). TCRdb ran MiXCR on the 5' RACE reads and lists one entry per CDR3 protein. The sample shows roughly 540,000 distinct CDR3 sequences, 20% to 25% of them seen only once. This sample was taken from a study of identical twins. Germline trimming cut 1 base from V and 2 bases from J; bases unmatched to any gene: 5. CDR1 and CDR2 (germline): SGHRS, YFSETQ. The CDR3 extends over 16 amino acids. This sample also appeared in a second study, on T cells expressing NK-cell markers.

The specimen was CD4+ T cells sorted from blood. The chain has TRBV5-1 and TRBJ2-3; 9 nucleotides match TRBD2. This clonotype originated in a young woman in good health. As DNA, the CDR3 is TGCGCCAGCAGCTTGTCGCGGACTAGCGTCACAGATACGCAGTATTTT. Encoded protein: CASSLSRTSVTDTQYF. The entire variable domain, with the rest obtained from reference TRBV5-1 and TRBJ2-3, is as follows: KAGVTQTPRYLIKTRGQQVTLSCSPISGHRSVSWYQQTPGQGLQFLFEYFSETQRNKGNFPGRFSGRQFSNSRSEMNVSTLELGDSALYLCASSLSRTSVTDTQYFGPGTRLTVL.